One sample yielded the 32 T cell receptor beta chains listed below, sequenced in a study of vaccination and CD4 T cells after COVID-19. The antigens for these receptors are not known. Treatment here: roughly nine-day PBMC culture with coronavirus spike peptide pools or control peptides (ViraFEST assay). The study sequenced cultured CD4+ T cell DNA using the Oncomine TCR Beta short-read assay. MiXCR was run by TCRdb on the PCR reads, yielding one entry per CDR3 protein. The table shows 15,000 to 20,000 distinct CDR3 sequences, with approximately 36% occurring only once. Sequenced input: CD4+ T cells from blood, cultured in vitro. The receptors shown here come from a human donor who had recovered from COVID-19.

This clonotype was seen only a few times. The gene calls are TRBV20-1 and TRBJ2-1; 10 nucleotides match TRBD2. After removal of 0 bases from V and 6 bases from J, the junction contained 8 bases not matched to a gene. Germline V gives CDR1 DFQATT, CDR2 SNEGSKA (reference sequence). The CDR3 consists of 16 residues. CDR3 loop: CSARDSGLAEGNEQFF. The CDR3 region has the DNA TGCAGTGCTAGAGATTCAGGACTAGCGGAGGGCAATGAGCAGTTCTTC.

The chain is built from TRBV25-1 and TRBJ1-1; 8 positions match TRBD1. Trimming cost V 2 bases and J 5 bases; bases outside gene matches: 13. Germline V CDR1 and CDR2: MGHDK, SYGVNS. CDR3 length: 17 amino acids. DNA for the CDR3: TGTGCCAGCAGTGAAGCAGACAGGGGTTATGTTAGGACTGAAGCTTTCTTT. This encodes CASSEADRGYVRTEAFF.

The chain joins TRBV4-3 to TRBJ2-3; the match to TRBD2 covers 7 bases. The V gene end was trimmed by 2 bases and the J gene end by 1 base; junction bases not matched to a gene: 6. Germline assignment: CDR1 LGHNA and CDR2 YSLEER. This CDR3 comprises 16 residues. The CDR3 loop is CASSQSTSVGTDTQYF. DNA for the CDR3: TGCGCCAGCAGCCAATCAACTAGCGTAGGCACAGATACGCAGTATTTT.

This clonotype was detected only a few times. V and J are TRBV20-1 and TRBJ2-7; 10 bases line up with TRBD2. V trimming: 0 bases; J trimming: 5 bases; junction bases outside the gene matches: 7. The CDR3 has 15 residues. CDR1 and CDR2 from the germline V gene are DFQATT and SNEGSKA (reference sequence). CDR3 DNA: TGCAGTGCTAGAGATAGTTTAGCGGGAGGCCACGAGCAGTACTTC. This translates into CSARDSLAGGHEQYF.

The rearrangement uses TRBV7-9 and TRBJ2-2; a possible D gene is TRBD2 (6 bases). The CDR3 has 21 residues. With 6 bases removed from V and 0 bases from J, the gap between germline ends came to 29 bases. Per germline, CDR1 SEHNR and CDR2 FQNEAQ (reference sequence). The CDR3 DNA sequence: TGTGCCAGCAGGTTATCGGACGGGAGTCATAGCGGAGCTGCGAACACCGGGGAGCTGTTTTTT. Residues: CASRLSDGSHSGAANTGELFF.

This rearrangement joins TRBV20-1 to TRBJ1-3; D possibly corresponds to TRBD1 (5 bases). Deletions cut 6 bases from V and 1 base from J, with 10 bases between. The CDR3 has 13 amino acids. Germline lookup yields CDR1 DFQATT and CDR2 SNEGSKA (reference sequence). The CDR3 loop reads CSAPGGSGNTIYF. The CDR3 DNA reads TGCAGTGCCCCGGGGGGTTCTGGAAACACCATATATTTT.

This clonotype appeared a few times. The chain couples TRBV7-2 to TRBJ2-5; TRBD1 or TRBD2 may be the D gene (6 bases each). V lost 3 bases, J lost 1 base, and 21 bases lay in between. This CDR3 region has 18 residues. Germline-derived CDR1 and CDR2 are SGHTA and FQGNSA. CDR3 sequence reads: CASSFIWGASSVQETQYF. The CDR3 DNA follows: TGTGCCAGCAGCTTTATATGGGGGGCCTCTAGCGTCCAAGAGACCCAGTACTTC.

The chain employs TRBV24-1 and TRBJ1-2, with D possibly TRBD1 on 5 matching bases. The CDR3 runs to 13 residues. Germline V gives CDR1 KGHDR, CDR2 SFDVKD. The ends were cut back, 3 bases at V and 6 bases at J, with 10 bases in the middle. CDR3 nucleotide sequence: TGTGCCACCAGTGATACGGGGGGACATGGCTACACCTTC. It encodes CATSDTGGHGYTF.

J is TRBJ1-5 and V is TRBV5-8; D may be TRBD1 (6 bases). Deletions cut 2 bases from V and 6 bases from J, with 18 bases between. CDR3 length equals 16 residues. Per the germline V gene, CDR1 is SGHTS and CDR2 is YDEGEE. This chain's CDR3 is CASSLLQQGWGQPQHF. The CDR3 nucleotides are TGTGCCAGCAGCTTACTACAACAGGGTTGGGGTCAGCCCCAGCATTTT.

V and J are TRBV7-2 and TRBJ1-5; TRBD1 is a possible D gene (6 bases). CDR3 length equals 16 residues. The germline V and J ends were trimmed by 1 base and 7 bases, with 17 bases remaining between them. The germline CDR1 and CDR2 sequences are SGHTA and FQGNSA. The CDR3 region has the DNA TGTGCCAGCAGCTTAGAATCTCAGGACAGTACCCAGCCCCAGCATTTT. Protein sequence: CASSLESQDSTQPQHF.

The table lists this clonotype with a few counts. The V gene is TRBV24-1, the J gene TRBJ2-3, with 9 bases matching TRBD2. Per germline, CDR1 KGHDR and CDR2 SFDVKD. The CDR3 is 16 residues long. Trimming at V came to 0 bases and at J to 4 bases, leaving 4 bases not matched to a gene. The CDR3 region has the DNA TGTGCCACCAGTGATTTGGCTAGCGGGATCGCAGATACGCAGTATTTT. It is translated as CATSDLASGIADTQYF.

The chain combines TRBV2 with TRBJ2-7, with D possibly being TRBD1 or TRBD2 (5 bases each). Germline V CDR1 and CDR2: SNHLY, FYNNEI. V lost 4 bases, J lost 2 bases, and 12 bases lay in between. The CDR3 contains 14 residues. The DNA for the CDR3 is TGTGCCAGCAGTGCGGGGCGGACGACCTACGAGCAGTACTTC. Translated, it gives CASSAGRTTYEQYF. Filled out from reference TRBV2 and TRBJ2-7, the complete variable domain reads EPEVTQTPSHQVTQMGQEVILRCVPISNHLYFYWYRQILGQKVEFLVSFYNNEISEKSEIFDDQFSVERPDGSNFTLKIRSTKLEDSAMYFCASSAGRTTYEQYFGPGTRLTVT.

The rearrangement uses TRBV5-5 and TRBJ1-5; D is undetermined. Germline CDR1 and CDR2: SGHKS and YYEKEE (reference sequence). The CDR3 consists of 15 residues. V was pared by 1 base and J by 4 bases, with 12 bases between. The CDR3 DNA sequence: TGTGCCAGCAGCTTGATGGGTTTCGGTAATCAGCCCCAGCATTTT. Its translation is CASSLMGFGNQPQHF.

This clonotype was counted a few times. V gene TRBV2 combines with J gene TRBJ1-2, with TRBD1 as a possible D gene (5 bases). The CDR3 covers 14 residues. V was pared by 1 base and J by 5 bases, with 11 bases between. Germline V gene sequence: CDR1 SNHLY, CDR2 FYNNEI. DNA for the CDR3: TGTGCCAGCAGTGAAGAGGCAGGGTGGTATGGCTACACCTTC. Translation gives CASSEEAGWYGYTF.

CDR3 nucleotides: TGTGCCAGCAGCTTTTCTGGGGCCAACGTCCTGACTTTC. As protein: CASSFSGANVLTF. The J gene is TRBJ2-6, the V gene TRBV11-2; no definite D call. The V gene's germline CDR1 is SGHAT and CDR2 FQNNGV. Trimming took 3 bases from V and 1 from J, leaving 1 base between them. The CDR3 has 13 residues.

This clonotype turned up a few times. The CDR3 DNA is TGCAGTGCTAGGACGGGCAGCGTATATGAGCAGTACTTC. Translating it yields CSARTGSVYEQYF. V usage is TRBV20-1 and J usage is TRBJ2-7; D not resolved. CDR1 is DFQATT and CDR2 is SNEGSKA in the germline V gene (reference sequence). The length of the CDR3 is 13 residues. The germline V and J ends were trimmed by 3 bases and 7 bases, with 16 bases remaining between them.

The CDR3 sequence is CASMRDSYGYTF. In nucleotides, the CDR3 is TGCGCCAGCATGAGGGACAGCTATGGCTACACCTTC. The V gene is TRBV10-2, the J gene TRBJ1-2; TRBD1 matches at 7 bases. After removal of 7 bases from V and 4 bases from J, the junction contained 3 bases not matched to a gene. The CDR3 is 12 amino acids. Germline V lookup: CDR1 WSHSY, CDR2 SAAADI.

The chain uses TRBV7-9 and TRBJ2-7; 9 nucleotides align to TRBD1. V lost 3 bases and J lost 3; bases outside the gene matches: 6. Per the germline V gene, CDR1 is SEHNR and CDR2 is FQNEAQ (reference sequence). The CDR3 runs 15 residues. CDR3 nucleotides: TGTGCCAGCAGCTTGGGACAGGGTGTTGACTACGAGCAGTACTTC. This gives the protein CASSLGQGVDYEQYF.

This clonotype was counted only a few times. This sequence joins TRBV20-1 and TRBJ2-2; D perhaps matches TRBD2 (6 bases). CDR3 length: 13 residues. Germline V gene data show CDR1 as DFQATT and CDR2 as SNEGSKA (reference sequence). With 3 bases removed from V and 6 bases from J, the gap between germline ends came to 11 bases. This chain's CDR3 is CSASKASAGELFF. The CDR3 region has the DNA TGCAGTGCTAGCAAGGCTAGCGCCGGGGAGCTGTTTTTT.

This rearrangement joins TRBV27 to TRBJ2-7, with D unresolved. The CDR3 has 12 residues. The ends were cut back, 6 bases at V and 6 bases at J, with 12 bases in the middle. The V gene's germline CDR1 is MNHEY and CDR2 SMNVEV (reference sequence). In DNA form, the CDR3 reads TGTGCCAGCAGCCCTCGTCTGGGCGAGCAGTACTTC. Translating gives CASSPRLGEQYF.

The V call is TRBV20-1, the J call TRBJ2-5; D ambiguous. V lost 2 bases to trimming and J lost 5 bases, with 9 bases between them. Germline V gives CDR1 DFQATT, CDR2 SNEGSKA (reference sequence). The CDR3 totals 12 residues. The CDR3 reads CSARNNLETQYF. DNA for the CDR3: TGCAGTGCTAGAAATAACCTGGAGACCCAGTACTTC.

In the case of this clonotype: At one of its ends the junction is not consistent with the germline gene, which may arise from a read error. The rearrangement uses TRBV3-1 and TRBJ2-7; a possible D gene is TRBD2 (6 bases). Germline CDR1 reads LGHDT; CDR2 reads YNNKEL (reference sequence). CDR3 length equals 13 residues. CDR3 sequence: CASRHGSSYEQYF. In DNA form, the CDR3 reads TGTGCCAGCCGCCACGGGAGTTCCTACGAGCAGTACTTC.

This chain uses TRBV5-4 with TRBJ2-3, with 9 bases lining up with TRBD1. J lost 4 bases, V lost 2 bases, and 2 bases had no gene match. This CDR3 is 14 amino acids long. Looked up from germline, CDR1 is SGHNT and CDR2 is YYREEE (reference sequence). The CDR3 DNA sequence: TGTGCCAGCAGCTTTGGGACAGGGTCAGATACGCAGTATTTT. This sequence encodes CASSFGTGSDTQYF.

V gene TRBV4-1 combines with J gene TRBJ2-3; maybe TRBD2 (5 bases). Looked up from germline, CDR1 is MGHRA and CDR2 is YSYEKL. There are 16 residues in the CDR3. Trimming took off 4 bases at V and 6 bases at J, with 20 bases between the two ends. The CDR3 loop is CASSRRAAANSDTQYF. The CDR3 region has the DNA TGCGCCAGCAGCCGGAGAGCGGCAGCAAATTCGGATACGCAGTATTTT.

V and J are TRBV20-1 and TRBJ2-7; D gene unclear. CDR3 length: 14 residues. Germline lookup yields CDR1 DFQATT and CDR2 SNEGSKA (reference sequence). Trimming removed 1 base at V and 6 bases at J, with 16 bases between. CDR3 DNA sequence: TGCAGTGCTAGAGGGGTCGAGGTTTCTTCCGAGCAGTACTTC. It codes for CSARGVEVSSEQYF.

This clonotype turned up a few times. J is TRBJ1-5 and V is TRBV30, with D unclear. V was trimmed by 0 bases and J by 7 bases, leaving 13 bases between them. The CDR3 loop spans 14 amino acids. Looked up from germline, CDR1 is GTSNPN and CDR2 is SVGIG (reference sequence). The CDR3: CAWSVGPREQPQHF. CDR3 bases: TGTGCCTGGAGTGTAGGACCGAGGGAACAGCCCCAGCATTTT.

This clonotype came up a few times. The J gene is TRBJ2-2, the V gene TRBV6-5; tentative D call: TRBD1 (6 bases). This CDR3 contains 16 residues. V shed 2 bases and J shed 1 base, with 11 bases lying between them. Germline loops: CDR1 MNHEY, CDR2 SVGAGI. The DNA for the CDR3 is TGTGCCAGCAGTTACCCCGGGACAAGGAACACCGGGGAGCTGTTTTTT. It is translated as CASSYPGTRNTGELFF.

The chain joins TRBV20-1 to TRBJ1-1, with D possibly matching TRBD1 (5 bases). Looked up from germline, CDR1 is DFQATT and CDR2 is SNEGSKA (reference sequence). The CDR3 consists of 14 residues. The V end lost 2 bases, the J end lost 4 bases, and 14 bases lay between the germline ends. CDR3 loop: CSARWGDGVTEAFF. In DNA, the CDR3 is TGCAGTGCTAGATGGGGGGACGGGGTCACTGAAGCTTTCTTT.

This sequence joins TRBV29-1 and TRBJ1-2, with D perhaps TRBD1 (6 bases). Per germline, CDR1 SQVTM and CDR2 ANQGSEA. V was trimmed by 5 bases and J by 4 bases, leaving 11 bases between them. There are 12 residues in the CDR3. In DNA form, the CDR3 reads TGCAGCGTTACAACAGGGCCCTATGGCTACACCTTC. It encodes CSVTTGPYGYTF.

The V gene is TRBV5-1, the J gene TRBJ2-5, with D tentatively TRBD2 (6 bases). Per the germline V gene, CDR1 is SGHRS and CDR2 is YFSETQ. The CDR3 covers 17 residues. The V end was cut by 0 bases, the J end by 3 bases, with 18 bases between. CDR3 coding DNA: TGCGCCAGCAGCTTGGACCTTAGCGGTCCACCGGAAGAGACCCAGTACTTC. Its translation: CASSLDLSGPPEETQYF.

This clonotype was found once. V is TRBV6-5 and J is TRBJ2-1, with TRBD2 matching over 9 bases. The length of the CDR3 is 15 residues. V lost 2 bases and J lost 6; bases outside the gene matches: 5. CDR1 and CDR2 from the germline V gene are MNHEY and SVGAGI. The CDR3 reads CASSYGVAGVNEQFF. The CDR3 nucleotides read TGTGCCAGCAGTTACGGGGTAGCGGGAGTCAATGAGCAGTTCTTC.

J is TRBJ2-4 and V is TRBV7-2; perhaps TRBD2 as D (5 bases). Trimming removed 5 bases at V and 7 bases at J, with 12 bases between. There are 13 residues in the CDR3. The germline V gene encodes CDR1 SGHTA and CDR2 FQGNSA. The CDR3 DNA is TGTGCCAGCAGCAGGAGTAGCGAGAACATTCAGTACTTC. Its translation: CASSRSSENIQYF.